One sample yielded the 6 T cell receptor beta chains listed below, sequenced in a study of OX40 agonist ivuxolimab in advanced cancers. The data were produced by immunoSEQ multiplex PCR, yet TCRdb's version contains in-frame clones alone and is incomplete. The table shows 95,000 to 150,000 clones, with around 95% occurring only once. Sequenced material: CD4+ or CD8+ T cells sorted from blood, taken in a trial of the OX40 agonist ivuxolimab. These receptors were taken from an adult with an advanced solid tumor such as melanoma, head and neck, liver or kidney cancer.

The rearrangement links TRBV19 to TRBJ2-1, with TRBD2 matching over 10 bases. The CDR3 is made up of 15 amino acids. CDR1 is LNHDA, CDR2 SQIVND, per germline (reference sequence). V was clipped by 3 bases and J by 3 bases; unmatched bases: 2. The CDR3, as DNA: TGTGCCAGTAGTATCACTAGCGGGAACTACAATGAGCAGTTCTTC. Its protein is CASSITSGNYNEQFF.

The chain has TRBV7-2 and TRBJ2-1; D is perhaps TRBD1 or TRBD2 (5 bases each). The CDR3 is made up of 14 amino acids. Germline assignment: CDR1 SGHTA and CDR2 FQGNSA. V was shortened by 5 bases and J by 6 bases, with 14 bases between the two germline ends. The CDR3, as DNA: TGTGCCAGCAGCGGGGGATGGGTGGGCAATGAGCAGTTCTTC. Its translation is CASSGGWVGNEQFF.

The chain has TRBV28 and TRBJ2-1, with D possibly TRBD1 on 6 matching bases. The germline CDR1 and CDR2 sequences are MDHEN and SYDVKM. This CDR3 comprises 14 residues. Trimming removed 6 bases at V and 6 bases at J, with 15 bases between. The CDR3 DNA reads TGTGCCAGCAGGAAAAGAGGACAGCTCAATGAGCAGTTCTTC. This gives the protein CASRKRGQLNEQFF.

This CDR3 reads CASSQEPFQETQYF. The CDR3 region has the DNA TGTGCCAGCAGCCAAGAGCCTTTCCAAGAGACCCAGTACTTC. The chain joins TRBV7-3 to TRBJ2-5; D is unresolved. CDR3 length: 14 residues. The germline V and J ends were trimmed by 5 bases and 1 base, with 11 bases remaining between them. Germline lookup yields CDR1 SGHTA and CDR2 FQGTGA.

The chain recombines TRBV7-2 with TRBJ1-1; weak D call: TRBD1 (5 bases). V was cut by 4 bases and J by 1 base, with 7 bases left in between. There are 13 residues in the CDR3. Germline values: CDR1 SGHTA, CDR2 FQGNSA. In DNA, the CDR3 is TGTGCCAGCAGCTCAGGACAGAACACTGAAGCTTTCTTT. It codes for CASSSGQNTEAFF. The entire variable domain, with the rest obtained from reference TRBV7-2 and TRBJ1-1, is as follows: GAGVSQSPSNKVTEKGKDVELRCDPISGHTALYWYRQSLGQGLEFLIYFQGNSAPDKSGLPSDRFSAERTGGSVSTLTIQRTQQEDSAVYLCASSSGQNTEAFFGQGTRLTVV.

This clone was detected only once. The chain carries TRBV14 and TRBJ2-5; TRBD2 matches 9 bases. In germline, CDR1 is SGHDN, CDR2 FVKESK. The trim removed 0 bases at V and 4 bases at J, leaving 6 bases unmatched. The CDR3 is made up of 16 amino acids. DNA for the CDR3: TGTGCCAGCAGCCAAGAGGTGCGGGGGGGCGGAGAGACCCAGTACTTC. Its protein product is CASSQEVRGGGETQYF.